The clone carrying this TCR beta chain has at least ten counts. Its antigen is unknown. This sample is drawn from a study of T cell repertoires in cytomegalovirus infection. Study background: Signatures in public TCR beta sequences pointed to both CMV infection and matching HLA type. Whole-study findings and limits: In two of eight donors, the top clonotype was HLA-C-restricted CMV-specific.

TCRdb called the reads again in MiXCR, with one record for every CDR3 protein. The sample carries 450,000 to 550,000 distinct CDR3 sequences, more than 15% recorded once. This CDR3 has 13 amino acids. Germline V gene data show CDR1 as MNHEY and CDR2 as SVGAGI. The V and J ends lost 6 bases and 4 bases respectively, with 12 bases between them. Specimen: CD8+ T cells from PBMCs. J is TRBJ1-2 and V is TRBV6-5, with no clear D. The sequence derives from a human donor in good health (CMV status not recorded). Some clones in this sample may be carry-over from other donors' samples. DNA of the CDR3: TGTGCCAGCAGCCCTCCTCAAGGCTATGGCTACACCTTC. It is translated as CASSPPQGYGYTF.